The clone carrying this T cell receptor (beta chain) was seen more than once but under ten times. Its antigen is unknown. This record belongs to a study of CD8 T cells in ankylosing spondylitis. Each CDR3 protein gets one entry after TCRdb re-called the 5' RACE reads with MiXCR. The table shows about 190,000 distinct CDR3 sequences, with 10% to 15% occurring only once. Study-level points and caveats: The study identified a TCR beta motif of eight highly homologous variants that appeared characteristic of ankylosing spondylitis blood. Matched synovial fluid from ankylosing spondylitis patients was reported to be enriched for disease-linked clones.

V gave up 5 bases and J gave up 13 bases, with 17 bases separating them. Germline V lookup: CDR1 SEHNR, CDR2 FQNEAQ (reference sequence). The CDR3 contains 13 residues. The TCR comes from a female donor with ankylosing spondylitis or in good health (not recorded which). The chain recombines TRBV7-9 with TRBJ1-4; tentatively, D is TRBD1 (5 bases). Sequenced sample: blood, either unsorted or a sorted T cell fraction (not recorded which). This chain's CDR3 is CASSRDGLLGLFF. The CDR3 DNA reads TGTGCCAGCAGCCGGGACGGGCTCCTGGGACTGTTTTTT.